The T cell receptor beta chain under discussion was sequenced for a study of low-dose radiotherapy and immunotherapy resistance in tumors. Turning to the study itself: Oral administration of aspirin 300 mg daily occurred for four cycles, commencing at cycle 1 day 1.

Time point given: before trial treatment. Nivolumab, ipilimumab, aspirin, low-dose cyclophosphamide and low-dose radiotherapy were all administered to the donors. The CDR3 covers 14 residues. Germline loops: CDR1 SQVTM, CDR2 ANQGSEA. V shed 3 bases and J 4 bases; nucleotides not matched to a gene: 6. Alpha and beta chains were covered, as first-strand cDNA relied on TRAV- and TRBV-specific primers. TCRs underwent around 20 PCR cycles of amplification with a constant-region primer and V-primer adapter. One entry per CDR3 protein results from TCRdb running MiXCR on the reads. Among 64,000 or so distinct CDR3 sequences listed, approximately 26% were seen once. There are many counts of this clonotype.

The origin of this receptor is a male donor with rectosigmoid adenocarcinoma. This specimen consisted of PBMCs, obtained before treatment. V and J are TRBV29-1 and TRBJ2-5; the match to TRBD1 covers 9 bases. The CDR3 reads CSVDLTGGGETQYF. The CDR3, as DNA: TGCAGCGTTGATCTTACAGGGGGCGGAGAGACCCAGTACTTC.